This T cell receptor (beta chain) was identified in a study of T cells expressing NK-cell markers. The germline CDR1 and CDR2 sequences are DFQATT and SNEGSKA (reference sequence). CDR3 length: 14 residues. TCRdb reanalyzed the 5' RACE reads, giving one entry per CDR3 protein sequence and no DNA. In total, the table holds approximately 110,000 distinct CDR3 sequences. The receptor was derived from a woman between 18 and 69 years old in good health. This chain connects TRBV20-1 to TRBJ2-1; TCRdb gives TRBD1 as the D gene, but with no DNA this cannot be confirmed. The sequencing input was blood T cells: a sorted CD56 or NKG2C T cell subset, CD4+ or CD8+ T cells, or bulk PBMC T cells (not recorded which). The CDR3 protein is CSASGIHSYNEQFF.